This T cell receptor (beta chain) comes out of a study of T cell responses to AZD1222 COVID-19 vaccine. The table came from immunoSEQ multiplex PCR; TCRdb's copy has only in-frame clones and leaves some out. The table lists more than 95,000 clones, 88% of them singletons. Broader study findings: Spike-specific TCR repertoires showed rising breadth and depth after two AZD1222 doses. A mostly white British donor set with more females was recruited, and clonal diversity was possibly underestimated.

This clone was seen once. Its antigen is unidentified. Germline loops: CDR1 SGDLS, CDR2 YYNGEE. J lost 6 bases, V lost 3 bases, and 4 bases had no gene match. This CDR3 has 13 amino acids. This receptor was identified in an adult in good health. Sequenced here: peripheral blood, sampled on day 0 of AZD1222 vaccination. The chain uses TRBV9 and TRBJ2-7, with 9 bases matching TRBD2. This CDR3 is CASSAGTSLEQYF. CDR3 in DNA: TGTGCCAGCAGCGCCGGGACTAGCCTCGAGCAGTACTTC.